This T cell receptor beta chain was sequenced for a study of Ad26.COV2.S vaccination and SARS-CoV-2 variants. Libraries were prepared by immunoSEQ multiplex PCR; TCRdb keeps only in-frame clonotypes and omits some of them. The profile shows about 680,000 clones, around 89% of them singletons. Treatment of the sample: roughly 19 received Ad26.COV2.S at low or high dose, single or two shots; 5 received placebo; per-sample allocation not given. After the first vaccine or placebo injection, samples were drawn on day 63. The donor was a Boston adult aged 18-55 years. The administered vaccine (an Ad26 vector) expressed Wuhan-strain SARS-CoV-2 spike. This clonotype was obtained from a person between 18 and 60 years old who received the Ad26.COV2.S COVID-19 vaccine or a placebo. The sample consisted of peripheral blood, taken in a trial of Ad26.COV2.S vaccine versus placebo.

The CDR3 is CASSRDGHKVSTGELFF. CDR3 nucleotide sequence: TGTGCCAGCAGCCGAGACGGACACAAGGTTTCCACCGGGGAGCTGTTTTTT. The chain joins TRBV5-7 to TRBJ2-2; tentative D call: TRBD1 (5 bases). TRBV5-7 is given ORF status, its function remaining uncertain. This CDR3 is built from 17 residues. Trimming cost V 4 bases and J 4 bases, with 20 bases left between them.